One sample yielded the 7 T cell receptor beta chains listed below, sequenced in a study of shared clonotypes between healthy human individuals. Profiled with immunoSEQ multiplex PCR; TCRdb holds only in-frame clones, not every one. The sample lists hundreds of thousands of clones; roughly 95% were seen once. It was CD45RO-negative cells, positively selected for CCR7, that made up naive CD8 cells, with terminally differentiated effector memory CD45RA+ cells excluded. The source material was naive CD8+ T cells sorted from blood. The receptors originated from a woman younger than 45 in good health.

The chain links TRBV7-7 to TRBJ1-2; possibly TRBD1 for D (5 bases). Germline CDR1 SSHAT, CDR2 FNYEAQ (reference sequence). CDR3 length: 16 amino acids. V shed 2 bases and J shed 4 bases, with 17 bases lying between them. CDR3 region: CASSLTPSGGSYGYTF. The CDR3 DNA is TGTGCCAGCAGCTTAACCCCCTCTGGGGGGTCCTATGGCTACACCTTC.

The chain carries TRBV9 and TRBJ2-5; 12 nucleotides line up with TRBD2. The DNA end is more similar to TRBJ2-7, so the J call may be wrong. The CDR3 covers 14 residues. Germline V gives CDR1 SGDLS, CDR2 YYNGEE. CDR3 in amino acids: CASSEGLAGYEQYF. The DNA of the CDR3 is TGTGCCAGCAGCGAGGGACTAGCGGGCTACGAGCAGTACTTC.

The V and J genes are TRBV10-2 and TRBJ2-7; no definite D call. CDR1 and CDR2 (germline): WSHSY, SAAADI. The CDR3 runs to 12 residues. V was shortened by 7 bases and J by 1 base, with 8 bases between the two germline ends. The CDR3: CASKDGSYEQYF. The CDR3 DNA is TGCGCCAGCAAGGACGGATCCTACGAGCAGTACTTC.

This sequence joins TRBV10-3 and TRBJ2-1, with TRBD2 identical over 9 bases. V was clipped by 5 bases and J by 2 bases; unmatched bases: 7. Germline loops: CDR1 ENHRY, CDR2 SYGVKD. The CDR3 loop spans 16 amino acids. The CDR3 bases are TGTGCCATCAGTTCGCTTAGCGGGAGCACCTACAATGAGCAGTTCTTC. Translating it yields CAISSLSGSTYNEQFF.

This chain joins TRBV28 and TRBJ2-7; D gene unclear. The V gene lost 3 bases and the J gene lost 2 bases, with 8 bases spanning the gap. The CDR3 sequence is 13 residues long. Germline CDR1 reads MDHEN; CDR2 reads SYDVKM. The CDR3 sequence: CASSFGWAYEQYF. Here the CDR3 DNA reads TGTGCCAGCAGTTTTGGGTGGGCCTACGAGCAGTACTTC.

CDR3 nucleotide sequence: TGTGCCACGTGGGGACTAGCAACGAATGAGCAGTTCTTC. Its translation is CATWGLATNEQFF. This chain uses TRBV15 with TRBJ2-1; 9 bases fit TRBD2. V trimming: 9 bases; J trimming: 7 bases; junction bases outside the gene matches: 7. Looked up from germline, CDR1 is LNHNV and CDR2 is YYDKDF (reference sequence). CDR3 length: 13 amino acids.

The gene calls are TRBV13 and TRBJ1-1; D not certain. CDR1 is PRHDT, CDR2 FYEKMQ, per germline (reference sequence). The CDR3 is made up of 14 amino acids. Trimming left V 4 bases short and J 3 bases short, with 12 bases between. Here the CDR3 reads CASSSGDGYTEAFF. CDR3 sequence (DNA): TGTGCCAGCAGCTCGGGAGACGGGTACACTGAAGCTTTCTTT.